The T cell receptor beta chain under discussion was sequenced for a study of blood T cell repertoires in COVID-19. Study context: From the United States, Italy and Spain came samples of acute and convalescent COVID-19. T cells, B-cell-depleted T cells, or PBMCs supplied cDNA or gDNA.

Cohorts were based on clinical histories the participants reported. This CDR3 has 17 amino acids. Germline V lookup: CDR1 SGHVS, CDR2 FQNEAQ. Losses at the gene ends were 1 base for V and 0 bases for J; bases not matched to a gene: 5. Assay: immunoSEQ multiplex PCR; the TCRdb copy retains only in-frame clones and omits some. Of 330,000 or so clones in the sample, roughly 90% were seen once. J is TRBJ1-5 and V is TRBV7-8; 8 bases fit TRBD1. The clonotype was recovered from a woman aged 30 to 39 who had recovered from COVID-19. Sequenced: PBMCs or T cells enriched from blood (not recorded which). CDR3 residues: CASSLGTGRSSNQPQHF. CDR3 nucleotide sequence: TGTGCCAGCAGCTTAGGGACAGGGAGAAGTAGCAATCAGCCCCAGCATTTT.